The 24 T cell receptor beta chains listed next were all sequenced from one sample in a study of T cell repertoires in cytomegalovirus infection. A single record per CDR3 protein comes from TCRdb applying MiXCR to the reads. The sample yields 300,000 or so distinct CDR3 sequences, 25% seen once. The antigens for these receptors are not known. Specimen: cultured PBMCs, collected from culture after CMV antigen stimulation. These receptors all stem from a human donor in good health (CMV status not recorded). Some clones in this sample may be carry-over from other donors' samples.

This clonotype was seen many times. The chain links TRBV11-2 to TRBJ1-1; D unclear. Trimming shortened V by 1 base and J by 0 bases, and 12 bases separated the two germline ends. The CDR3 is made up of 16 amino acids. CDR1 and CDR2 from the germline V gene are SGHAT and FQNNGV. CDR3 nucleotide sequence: TGTGCCAGCAGCTTAGGATTCACAAAGTTGAACACTGAAGCTTTCTTT. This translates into CASSLGFTKLNTEAFF.

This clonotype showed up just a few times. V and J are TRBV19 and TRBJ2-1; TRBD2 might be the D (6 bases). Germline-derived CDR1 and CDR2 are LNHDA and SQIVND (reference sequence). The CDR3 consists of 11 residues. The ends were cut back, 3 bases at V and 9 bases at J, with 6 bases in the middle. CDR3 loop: CASSMGGEQFF. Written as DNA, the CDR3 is TGTGCCAGTAGTATGGGAGGTGAGCAGTTCTTC. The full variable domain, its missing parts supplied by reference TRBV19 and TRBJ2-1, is DGGITQSPKYLFRKEGQNVTLSCEQNLNHDAMYWYRQDPGQGLRLIYYSQIVNDFQKGDIAEGYSVSREKKESFPLTVTSAQKNPTAFYLCASSMGGEQFFGPGTRLTVL.

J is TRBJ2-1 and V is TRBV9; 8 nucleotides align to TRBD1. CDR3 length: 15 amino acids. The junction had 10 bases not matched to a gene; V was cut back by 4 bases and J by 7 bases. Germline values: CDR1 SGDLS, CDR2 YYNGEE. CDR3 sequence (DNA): TGTGCCAGCAGCACTGGGGCAGGGGGCTTGAATGAGCAGTTCTTC. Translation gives CASSTGAGGLNEQFF.

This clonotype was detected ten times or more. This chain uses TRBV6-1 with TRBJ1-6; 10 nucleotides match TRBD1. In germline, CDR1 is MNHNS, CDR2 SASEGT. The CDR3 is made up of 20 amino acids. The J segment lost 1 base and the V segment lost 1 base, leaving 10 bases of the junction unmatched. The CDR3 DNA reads TGTGCCAGCAGTGAAGATCGGGACAGGGGACGGCCTTCCTATAATTCACCCCTCCACTTT. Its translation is CASSEDRDRGRPSYNSPLHF.

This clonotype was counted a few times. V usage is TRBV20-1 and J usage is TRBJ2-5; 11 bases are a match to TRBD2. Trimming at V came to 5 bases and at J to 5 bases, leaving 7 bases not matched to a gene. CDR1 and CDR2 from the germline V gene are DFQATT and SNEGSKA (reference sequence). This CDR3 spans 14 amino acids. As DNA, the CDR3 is TGCAGTGCTTCTCGGACTAGCGGGTGGGAGACCCAGTACTTC. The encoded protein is CSASRTSGWETQYF.

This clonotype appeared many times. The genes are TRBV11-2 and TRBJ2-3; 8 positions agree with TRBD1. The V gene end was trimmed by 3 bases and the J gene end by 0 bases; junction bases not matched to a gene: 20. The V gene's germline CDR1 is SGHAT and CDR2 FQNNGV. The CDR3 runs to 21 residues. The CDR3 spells CASSLTGVASGRILSTDTQYF. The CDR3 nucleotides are TGTGCCAGCAGCTTGACAGGGGTGGCCAGCGGTAGGATCCTTAGCACAGATACGCAGTATTTT.

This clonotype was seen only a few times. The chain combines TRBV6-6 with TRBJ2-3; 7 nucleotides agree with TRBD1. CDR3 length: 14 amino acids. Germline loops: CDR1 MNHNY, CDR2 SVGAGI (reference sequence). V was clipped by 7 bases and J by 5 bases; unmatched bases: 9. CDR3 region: CASTRQGGRDTQYF. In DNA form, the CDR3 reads TGTGCCAGCACCCGACAGGGTGGGAGAGATACGCAGTATTTT.

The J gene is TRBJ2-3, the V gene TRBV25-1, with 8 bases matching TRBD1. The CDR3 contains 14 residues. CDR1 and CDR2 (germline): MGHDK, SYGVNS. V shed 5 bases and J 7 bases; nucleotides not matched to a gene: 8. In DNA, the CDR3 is TGTGCCAGCAGTATACAGGGGGTCGTACATACGCAGTATTTT. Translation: CASSIQGVVHTQYF.

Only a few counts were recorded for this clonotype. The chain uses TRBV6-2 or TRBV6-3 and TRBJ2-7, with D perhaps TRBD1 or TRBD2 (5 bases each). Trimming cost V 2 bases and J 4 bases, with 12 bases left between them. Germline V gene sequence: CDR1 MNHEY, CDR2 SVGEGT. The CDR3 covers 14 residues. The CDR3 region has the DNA TGTGCCAGCAGTTACCGCCAGGGACCTTACGAGCAGTACGTC. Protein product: CASSYRQGPYEQYV.

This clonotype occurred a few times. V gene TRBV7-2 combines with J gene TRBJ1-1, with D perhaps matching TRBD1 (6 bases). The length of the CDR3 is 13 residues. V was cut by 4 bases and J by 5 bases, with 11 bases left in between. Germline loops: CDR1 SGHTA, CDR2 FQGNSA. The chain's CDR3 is CASSSQGETEAFF. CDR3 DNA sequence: TGTGCCAGCAGCTCACAGGGTGAGACTGAAGCTTTCTTT.

In DNA form, the CDR3 reads TGTGCCAGCAGTCCTAGGGACAGGGGTGTGGGGGCCAAAAACATTCAGTACTTC. It is translated as CASSPRDRGVGAKNIQYF. The rearrangement links TRBV12-3 or TRBV12-4 to TRBJ2-4; 10 nucleotides agree with TRBD1. This CDR3 has 18 amino acids. V trimming: 5 bases; J trimming: 1 base; junction bases outside the gene matches: 11.

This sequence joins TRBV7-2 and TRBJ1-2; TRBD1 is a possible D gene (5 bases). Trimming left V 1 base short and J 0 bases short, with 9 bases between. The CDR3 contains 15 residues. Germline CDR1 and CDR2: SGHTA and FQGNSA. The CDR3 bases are TGTGCCAGCAGCTTAGATCGGGACCCTAACTATGGCTACACCTTC. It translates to CASSLDRDPNYGYTF.

This chain's CDR3 is CASSFGMGEQYV. CDR3 nucleotide sequence: TGTGCCAGCAGCTTTGGGATGGGCGAGCAGTACGTC. This chain links TRBV7-9 with TRBJ2-7; D unclear. Germline CDR1 is SEHNR and CDR2 is FQNEAQ (reference sequence). Trimming shortened V by 3 bases and J by 6 bases, and 9 bases separated the two germline ends. The CDR3 has 12 residues.

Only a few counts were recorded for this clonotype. CDR3 nucleotide sequence: TGTGCCATCAGCTCCCTGATAAACCAAGAGACCCAGTACTTC. Translated, it gives CAISSLINQETQYF. This rearrangement joins TRBV10-3 to TRBJ2-5; unclear D gene. CDR3 length: 14 residues. The ends were cut back, 6 bases at V and 0 bases at J, with 11 bases in the middle. The germline CDR1 and CDR2 sequences are ENHRY and SYGVKD.

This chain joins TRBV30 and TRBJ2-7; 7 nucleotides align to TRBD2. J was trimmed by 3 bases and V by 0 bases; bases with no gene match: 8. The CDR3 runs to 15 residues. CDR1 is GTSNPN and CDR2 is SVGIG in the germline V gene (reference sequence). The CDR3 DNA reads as TGTGCCTGGAGTGTTTTAGGGGACTACTTCTACGAGCAGTACGTC. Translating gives CAWSVLGDYFYEQYV.

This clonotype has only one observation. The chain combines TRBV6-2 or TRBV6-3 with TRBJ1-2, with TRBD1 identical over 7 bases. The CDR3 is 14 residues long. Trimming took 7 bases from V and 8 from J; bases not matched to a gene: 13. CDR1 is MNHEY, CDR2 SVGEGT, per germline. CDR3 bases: TGTGCCAGCAACTGGGACAGTTTTTCGTGGGGCTACACCTTC. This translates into CASNWDSFSWGYTF.

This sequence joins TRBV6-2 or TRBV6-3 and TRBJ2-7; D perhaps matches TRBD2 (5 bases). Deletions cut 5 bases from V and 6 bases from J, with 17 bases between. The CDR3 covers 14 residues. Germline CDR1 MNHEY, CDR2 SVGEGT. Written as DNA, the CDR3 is TGTGCCAGCAGTGGCACGGACGAGGCGGGCGAGCAGTACGTC. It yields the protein CASSGTDEAGEQYV.

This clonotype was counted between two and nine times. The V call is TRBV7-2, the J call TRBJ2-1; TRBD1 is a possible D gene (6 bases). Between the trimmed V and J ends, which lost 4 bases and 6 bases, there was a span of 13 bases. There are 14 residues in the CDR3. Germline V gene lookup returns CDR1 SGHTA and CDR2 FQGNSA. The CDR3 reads CASSSRGYINEQFF. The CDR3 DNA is TGTGCCAGCAGCTCAAGGGGGTACATCAATGAGCAGTTCTTC.

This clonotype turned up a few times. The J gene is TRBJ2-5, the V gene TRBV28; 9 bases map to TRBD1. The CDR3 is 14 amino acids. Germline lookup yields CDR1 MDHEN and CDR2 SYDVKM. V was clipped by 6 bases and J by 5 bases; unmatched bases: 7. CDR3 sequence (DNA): TGTGCCAGCAGATCCGACAGGGGGGTTGAGACCCAGTACTTC. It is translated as CASRSDRGVETQYF.

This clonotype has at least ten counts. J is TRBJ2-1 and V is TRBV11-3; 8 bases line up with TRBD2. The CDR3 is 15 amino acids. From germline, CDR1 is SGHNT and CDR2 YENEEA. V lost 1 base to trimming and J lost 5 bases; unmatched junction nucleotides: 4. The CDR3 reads CASSLGAGGDNEQFF. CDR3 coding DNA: TGTGCCAGCAGCTTAGGGGCGGGAGGCGACAATGAGCAGTTCTTC.

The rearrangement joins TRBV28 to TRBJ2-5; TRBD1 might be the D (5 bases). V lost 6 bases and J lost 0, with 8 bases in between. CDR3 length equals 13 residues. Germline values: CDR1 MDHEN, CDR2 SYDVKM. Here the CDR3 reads CASSGHNQETQYF. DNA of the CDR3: TGTGCCAGCAGCGGACATAACCAAGAGACCCAGTACTTC.

CDR3 nucleotide sequence: TGTGCCAGCAGTGTCACAGGGGAAGGCTACACCTTC. Encoded protein: CASSVTGEGYTF. The chain has TRBV6-1 and TRBJ1-2; 7 nucleotides match TRBD1. Per germline, CDR1 MNHNS and CDR2 SASEGT. The CDR3 length is 12 residues. The V and J ends lost 4 bases and 8 bases, in that order; junction bases with no gene match: 4.

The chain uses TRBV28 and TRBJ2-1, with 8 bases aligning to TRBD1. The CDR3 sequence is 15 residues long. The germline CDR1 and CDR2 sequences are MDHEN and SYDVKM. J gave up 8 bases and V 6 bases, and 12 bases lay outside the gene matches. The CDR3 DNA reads TGTGCCAGCAGCTCCGACAGGGGAAAGTTTTATGAGCAGTTCTTC. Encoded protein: CASSSDRGKFYEQFF. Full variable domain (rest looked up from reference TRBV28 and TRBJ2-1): DVKVTQSSRYLVKRTGEKVFLECVQDMDHENMFWYRQDPGLGLRLIYFSYDVKMKEKGDIPEGYSVSREKKERFSLILESASTNQTSMYLCASSSDRGKFYEQFFGPGTRLTVL.

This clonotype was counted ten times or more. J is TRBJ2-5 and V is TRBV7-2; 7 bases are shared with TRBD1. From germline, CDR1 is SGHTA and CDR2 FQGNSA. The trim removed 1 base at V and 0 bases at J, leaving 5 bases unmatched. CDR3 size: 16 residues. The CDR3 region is CASSLGNRGNQETQYF. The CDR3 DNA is TGTGCCAGCAGCTTAGGGAACAGGGGAAACCAAGAGACCCAGTACTTC.